Here is one TCR beta chain with its context. Method: immunoSEQ multiplex PCR; TCRdb's copy keeps in-frame clones and lacks some. The sample holds approximately 270,000 clones, under 90% seen once. This record comes from a study of blood T cell repertoires in COVID-19. Across the whole study: Sources were T cells, B-cell-depleted T cells, or PBMCs; the material itself was cDNA or gDNA.

Participants reported their clinical history, and cohort assignment relied on those reports. For recovered donors of Cohort 3, there were two negative PCRs, clearance, or symptom resolution. The germline CDR1 and CDR2 sequences are GTSNPN and SVGIG (reference sequence). Trimming shortened V by 3 bases and J by 1 base, and 7 bases separated the two germline ends. The CDR3 consists of 12 residues. The source of this sequence is a middle-aged man who had recovered from COVID-19. What was sequenced was PBMCs or T cells enriched from blood (not recorded which). The genes are TRBV30 and TRBJ2-7, with D perhaps TRBD1 (5 bases). CDR3 region: CAWSHRSYEQYF. CDR3 DNA: TGTGCCTGGAGCCACAGGTCCTACGAGCAGTACTTC.